The 15 T cell receptor beta chains below were found in one sample sequenced in a study of blood T cell repertoires in COVID-19 (dated by TCRdb to about 2020). Libraries were constructed by the immunoSEQ multiplex PCR assay. TCRdb limited this immuneACCESS table to in-frame rearrangements with V and J called. A share of clones is missing; checked studies link under half to unresolved V genes, and the rest is unexplained. The table for this sample lists around 310,000 clones; about 91% of them were counted only once. The leading ten clones occupy about 12% of the sample. The specimen was peripheral blood. The receptor source for this set is a woman aged 60-70 years with acute or convalescent COVID-19.

V is TRBV27 and J is TRBJ1-5; a weak D match, TRBD1 (6 bases). Deletions cut 3 bases from V and 3 bases from J, with 15 bases between. Germline CDR1 is MNHEY and CDR2 is SMNVEV (reference sequence). The CDR3 totals 16 residues. In nucleotides, the CDR3 is TGTGCCAGCAGTTTCCCACAGGGAGGGCTCAATCAGCCCCAGCATTTT. Translated: CASSFPQGGLNQPQHF.

This chain uses TRBV4-1 with TRBJ1-6, with TRBD1 identical over 8 bases. The junction had 5 bases not matched to a gene; V was cut back by 0 bases and J by 10 bases. This CDR3 has 15 residues. From germline, CDR1 is MGHRA and CDR2 YSYEKL. The CDR3 DNA sequence: TGCGCCAGCAGCCAAGATCTCCGGACAGGGTCACCCCTCCACTTT. This encodes CASSQDLRTGSPLHF.

The V and J genes are TRBV9 and TRBJ1-2; 7 bases agree with TRBD1. The ends lost 3 bases at V and 5 bases at J; junction bases unmatched: 10. Germline CDR1 is SGDLS and CDR2 is YYNGEE. This CDR3 has 15 amino acids. The CDR3 nucleotides read TGTGCCAGCAGCGATCCAGGCAGGACAGGTTATGGCTACACCTTC. As protein: CASSDPGRTGYGYTF.

J is TRBJ1-2 and V is TRBV4-3; unclear D gene. Germline loops: CDR1 LGHNA, CDR2 YSLEER. V dropped 0 bases and J dropped 3 bases, with 14 bases sitting between them. The CDR3 is 16 residues long. This CDR3 reads CASSQEVHSLYYGYTF. The CDR3 DNA reads as TGCGCCAGCAGCCAAGAAGTGCACAGCCTCTACTATGGCTACACCTTC.

The chain has TRBV11-2 and TRBJ2-2; 7 nucleotides match TRBD1. This CDR3 has 19 residues. Germline CDR1 is SGHAT and CDR2 is FQNNGV. With V trimmed by 6 bases and J by 1 base, 17 bases remained unmatched. CDR3 in DNA: TGTGCCAGCAGTTATAGGAGACCCTTAGGGGGCCGGAACACCGGGGAGCTGTTTTTT. Residues: CASSYRRPLGGRNTGELFF.

The rearrangement joins TRBV11-2 to TRBJ1-1; 7 nucleotides agree with TRBD1. V trimming: 5 bases; J trimming: 11 bases; junction bases outside the gene matches: 11. Looked up from germline, CDR1 is SGHAT and CDR2 is FQNNGV. This CDR3 region has 13 residues. The CDR3 protein is CASSTGVDVWAFF. CDR3 sequence (DNA): TGTGCCAGCAGCACAGGGGTGGATGTGTGGGCTTTCTTT.

The V and J genes are TRBV3-1 (or the pseudogene TRBV3-2) and TRBJ2-5; 9 nucleotides match TRBD2. Germline lookup yields CDR1 LGHDT and CDR2 YNNKEL (reference sequence). The length of the CDR3 is 17 residues. The trim removed 0 bases at V and 6 bases at J, leaving 11 bases unmatched. The CDR3 region is CASSQDRASGKRQTQYF. The CDR3 DNA reads TGTGCCAGCAGCCAAGATCGGGCTAGCGGGAAGAGGCAGACCCAGTACTTC.

Details on this clone: Its ends do not fully match the called genes, so a read error is possible. The gene calls are TRBV29-1 and TRBJ1-1, with TRBD1 matching 8 bases. CDR3 length equals 13 residues. Germline V CDR1 and CDR2: SQVTM, ANQGSEA. Written as DNA, the CDR3 is TGCAGCATTGACAGGGGATTATTCTCCGAAGCTTTCTTT. It yields the protein CSIDRGLFSEAFF.

The chain carries TRBV27 and TRBJ2-7, with D possibly matching TRBD2 (5 bases). The CDR3 contains 15 residues. V was pared by 4 bases and J by 3 bases, with 16 bases between. Germline values: CDR1 MNHEY, CDR2 SMNVEV (reference sequence). CDR3 amino acids: CASSSITRGSYEQYF. The CDR3 DNA reads as TGTGCCAGCAGTTCTATAACCCGAGGGAGCTACGAGCAGTACTTC.

DNA for the CDR3: TGTGCCACCAGCAAAGGACAGTCCTACGAGCAGTACTTC. Its translation is CATSKGQSYEQYF. This sequence joins TRBV15 and TRBJ2-7; TRBD1 is a possible D gene (6 bases). The germline V and J ends were trimmed by 4 bases and 1 base, with 8 bases remaining between them. CDR1 and CDR2 (germline): LNHNV, YYDKDF (reference sequence). The CDR3 has 13 amino acids.

The chain has TRBV28 and TRBJ1-5, with 7 bases lining up with TRBD1. The ends lost 6 bases at V and 4 bases at J; junction bases unmatched: 12. Germline CDR1 reads MDHEN; CDR2 reads SYDVKM. CDR3 length equals 16 residues. CDR3 DNA sequence: TGTGCCAGCAGCCCCTTAAGACAGGGCGAAAATCAGCCCCAGCATTTT. It translates to CASSPLRQGENQPQHF.

This clone was observed a few times. The chain carries TRBV4-1 and TRBJ1-5; TRBD1 is a possible D gene (6 bases). CDR1 is MGHRA and CDR2 is YSYEKL in the germline V gene. The CDR3 consists of 15 residues. The V end lost 0 bases, the J end lost 7 bases, and 13 bases lay between the germline ends. The CDR3 DNA reads TGCGCCAGCAGCCAAGATGGGCAGGGGCGGCAGCCCCAGCATTTT. This sequence encodes CASSQDGQGRQPQHF.

The rearrangement joins TRBV6-5 to TRBJ2-2, with D uncertain. Trimming removed 6 bases at V and 7 bases at J, with 12 bases between. The CDR3 consists of 13 residues. Germline assignment: CDR1 MNHEY and CDR2 SVGAGI. The CDR3 sequence is CASRIRERGELFF. The CDR3, as DNA: TGTGCCAGCAGGATAAGAGAACGCGGGGAGCTGTTTTTT.

CDR3 protein: CASSASGTGVEKLFF. CDR3 DNA sequence: TGTGCCAGCAGTGCGTCCGGGACAGGGGTTGAAAAACTGTTTTTT. The J gene is TRBJ1-4, the V gene TRBV25-1; TRBD1 agrees at 10 bases. This CDR3 is built from 15 residues. Germline-derived CDR1 and CDR2 are MGHDK and SYGVNS. J lost 7 bases, V lost 4 bases, and 6 bases had no gene match.

This chain links TRBV5-4 with TRBJ2-3, with a possible D match to TRBD1 (6 bases). The CDR3 consists of 13 residues. Trimming took 7 bases from V and 3 from J, leaving 12 bases between them. Germline V gene lookup returns CDR1 SGHNT and CDR2 YYREEE (reference sequence). In DNA form, the CDR3 reads TGTGCCAGCTCACTACAGGGAACAGATACGCAGTATTTT. Translation: CASSLQGTDTQYF.